Listed below are T cell receptor beta chains from one sample, sequenced in a study of blood T cell repertoires in COVID-19. Sequenced by immunoSEQ multiplex PCR; TCRdb stores in-frame clones only, minus some. The sample has roughly 60,000 clones; about nine tenths are singletons. The sequenced sample was peripheral blood. These receptors all come from a human donor in a cohort sampled during active COVID-19. Each CDR3 is given with its conserved first and last residue. Each record gives: clone size, D gene, J gene, V gene, CDR3 DNA, CDR3 protein. A D gene is named only where the DNA matches it firmly. Rows may omit the clone size; those that give it use once, few, many or a size class.

-	-	TRBJ2-7	TRBV29-1	TGCAGCGCGCGACCGAGGGACTCCTACGAGCAGTACTTC	CSARPRDSYEQYF
-	TRBD1	TRBJ1-5	TRBV7-9	TGTGCCAGCAGCCATGGGACAGCTCAGCCCCAGCATTTT	CASSHGTAQPQHF
-	TRBD1	TRBJ1-5	TRBV4-1	TGCGCCAGCAGCCCCCTCGACAGGGGGTCAAATCAGCCCCAGCATTTT	CASSPLDRGSNQPQHF
-	TRBD2	TRBJ2-5	TRBV5-1	TGCGCCTCCCACTGGGGGAGGGGAGAGACCCAGTACTTC	CASHWGRGETQYF
-	-	TRBJ2-6	TRBV7-9	TGTGCCAGCACCTGGGGGGAGAGACCCGGGGCCAACGTCCTGACTTTC	CASTWGERPGANVLTF
once	-	TRBJ2-3	TRBV19	TGTGCCAGTAGTATTAAGCCAGGCGGCACAGATACGCAGTATTTT	CASSIKPGGTDTQYF
-	-	TRBJ1-2	TRBV28	TGTGCCAGCAGTTTCCAAAACTATGGCTACACCTTC	CASSFQNYGYTF
-	TRBD2	TRBJ2-1	TRBV15	TGTGCCACCCGTAGCGGGGGGGGATACAATGAGCAGTTCTTC	CATRSGGGYNEQFF
-	-	TRBJ2-7	TRBV5-5	TGTGCCAGCACCTCGACAGTTTACGAGCAGTACTTC	CASTSTVYEQYF
-	TRBD2	TRBJ2-2	TRBV2	TGTGCCACTCTAGCGGATCCGAACACCGGGGAGCTGTTTTTT	CATLADPNTGELFF
-	TRBD1	TRBJ2-1	TRBV19	TGTGCCAGTAGTAGGGGACAGGGTTTGGATGAGCAGTTCTTC	CASSRGQGLDEQFF
few	-	TRBJ1-1	TRBV7-3	TGTGCCAGCAGCTATGGGGGCCAGAACACTGAAGCTTTCTTT	CASSYGGQNTEAFF
-	TRBD2	TRBJ2-3	TRBV7-2	TGTGCCAGCAGCCTCTCTAGCGGGACAGATACGCAGTATTTT	CASSLSSGTDTQYF
-	TRBD1	TRBJ1-6	TRBV18	TGTGCCAGCTCACCCCGGGACAGGGCTGGTTCACCCCTCCACTTT	CASSPRDRAGSPLHF
-	-	TRBJ2-7	TRBV7-3	TGTGCCAGCAGCTCGTCCCCGGGACAATACTACGAGCAGTACTTC	CASSSSPGQYYEQYF
-	-	TRBJ1-5	TRBV19	TGTGCCAGTAACGACAGGAGCCAGCCCCAGCATTTT	CASNDRSQPQHF
-	TRBD1	TRBJ2-7	TRBV7-2	TGTGCCAGCAGCTCAGGGACAGCAAAGATCAACGAGCAGTACTTC	CASSSGTAKINEQYF
-	TRBD2	TRBJ2-2	TRBV7-2	TGTGCCTGCAGTCGGGAGGGGAACACCGGGGAGCTGTTTTTT	CACSREGNTGELFF
-	-	TRBJ1-2	TRBV24-1	TGTGCCACCAGTGTCCAGGCGCACTATGGCTACACCTTC	CATSVQAHYGYTF
-	-	TRBJ1-6	TRBV7-2	TGTGCCAGCAGCCGCACCCGACAGTCTAATTCACCCCTCCACTTT	CASSRTRQSNSPLHF
-	-	TRBJ2-3	TRBV5-6	TGTGCCAGCAGCTTTGGGCCAAACCAGGACACAGATACGCAGTATTTT	CASSFGPNQDTDTQYF
-	-	TRBJ2-3	TRBV27	TGTGCCGTCGGGGGTTCCACAGATACGCAGTATTTT	CAVGGSTDTQYF
-	-	TRBJ2-7	TRBV12-3/TRBV12-4	TGTGCCAGCAGTCGACAGACCTACGAGCAGTACTTC	CASSRQTYEQYF
-	-	TRBJ1-1	TRBV14	TGTGCCAGCAGCCAAAGCCGGGGATCCGAAGCTTTCTTT	CASSQSRGSEAFF
-	TRBD2	TRBJ2-7	TRBV19	TGTGCCACCTCTCGAGTTAGCGGGACCCCAATCTACGAGCAGTACTTC	CATSRVSGTPIYEQYF
few	TRBD2	TRBJ2-2	TRBV6-4	TGTGCCAGCAGTGAACTAGCGGGAGGGACCGGGGAGCTGTTTTTT	CASSELAGGTGELFF
-	TRBD2	TRBJ2-7	TRBV28	TGTGCCAGCAGTTTTCCAGGACTAGCGGGGGGCCCTGGCTACGAGCAGTACTTC	CASSFPGLAGGPGYEQYF
few	TRBD2	TRBJ2-3	TRBV11-2	TGTGCCAGCAGCCCGTCTAGCGGGGTCAGCACAGATACGCAGTATTTT	CASSPSSGVSTDTQYF
-	-	TRBJ2-1	TRBV5-4	TGTGCCAGCAGCTTAAGGACAGGGAGGGGAATAGGTGAGCAGTTCTTC	CASSLRTGRGIGEQFF
-	TRBD1	TRBJ1-1	TRBV10-1	TGCGCCAAGCAGGGGGTAGCTTTCTTT	CAKQGVAFF
-	TRBD1	TRBJ1-2	TRBV7-9	TGTGCCAGCAGCTTAGTGGAGGGGGCGTTGGATGGCTACACCTTC	CASSLVEGALDGYTF
once	-	TRBJ1-1	TRBV24-1	TGTGCCACCAGTGATTTGGAACAGCCAAACACTGAAGCTTTCTTT	CATSDLEQPNTEAFF
-	TRBD1	TRBJ1-1	TRBV18	TGTGCCAGCTCCCCGGACAGGGGGCTCGCTGAAGCTTTCTTT	CASSPDRGLAEAFF
-	TRBD1	TRBJ2-2	TRBV4-1	TGCGCCAGCAGCCAATTGACAGGGGGCGGGTCCGGGGAGCTGTTTTTT	CASSQLTGGGSGELFF
-	-	TRBJ2-6	TRBV7-3	TGTGCCAGCAGCCCGGGGTCTGGGGCCAACGTCCTGACTTTC	CASSPGSGANVLTF
-	TRBD1	TRBJ1-2	TRBV5-1	TGCGCCAGCAGTCCGAACCCGGGACAGAGCTATGGCTACACCTTC	CASSPNPGQSYGYTF
-	-	TRBJ1-2	TRBV5-1	TGCGCCAGCAGCTTGGAAGGGGAGGGCTATGGCTACACCTTC	CASSLEGEGYGYTF
-	-	TRBJ1-4	TRBV28	TGTGCCAGCAGCCTCGAACGGGGGGGAAAACTGTTTTTT	CASSLERGGKLFF
-	TRBD1	TRBJ2-7	TRBV30	TGTGCCTGGAGTTACGGGACAGGGAGGGACGAGCAGTACTTC	CAWSYGTGRDEQYF
-	-	TRBJ1-2	TRBV28	TGTGCCAGCAGTTTACTTAACTATGGCTACACCTTC	CASSLLNYGYTF